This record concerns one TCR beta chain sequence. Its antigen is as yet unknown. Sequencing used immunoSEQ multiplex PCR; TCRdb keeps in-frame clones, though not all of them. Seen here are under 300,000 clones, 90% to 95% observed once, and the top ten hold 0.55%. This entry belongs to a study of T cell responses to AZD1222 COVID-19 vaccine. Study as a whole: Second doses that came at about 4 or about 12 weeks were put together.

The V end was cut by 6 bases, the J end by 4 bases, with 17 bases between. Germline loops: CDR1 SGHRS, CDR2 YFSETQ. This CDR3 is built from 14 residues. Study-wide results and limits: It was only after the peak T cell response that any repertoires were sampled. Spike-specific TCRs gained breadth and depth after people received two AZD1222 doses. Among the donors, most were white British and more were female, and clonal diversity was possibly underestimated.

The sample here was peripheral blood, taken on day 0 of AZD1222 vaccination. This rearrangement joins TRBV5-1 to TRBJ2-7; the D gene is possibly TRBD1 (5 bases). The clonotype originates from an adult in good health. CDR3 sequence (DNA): TGCGCCAGCACCGACGGGCAGCCAGGGTACGAGCAGTACTTC. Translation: CASTDGQPGYEQYF.